Listed below are T cell receptor beta chains from one sample, sequenced in a study of T cells after yellow fever vaccination. TCRdb fed the 5' RACE reads into MiXCR, producing one record per CDR3 protein. The sample has hundreds of thousands of distinct CDR3 sequences; around 4% are singletons. The material sequenced was PBMCs, taken on the day of the yellow fever booster vaccination. The source of these receptors is a man younger than 30 who received the YFV17D yellow fever vaccine. Each CDR3 is given with its conserved first and last residue. A D gene is named only where the DNA matches it firmly. For some rows the clone size is stated as once, few or many, or as a class when expanded; others skip it.

many	NA	TRBV4-1	TRBJ2-5	CASSQVGLVQETQYF	TGCGCCAGCAGCCAAGTTGGGCTAGTCCAAGAGACCCAGTACTTC
NA	NA	TRBV14	TRBJ2-7	CASSRWGYEQYF	TGTGCCAGCAGCCGTTGGGGCTACGAGCAGTACTTC
NA	NA	TRBV5-8	TRBJ1-2	CASSLLQGLNYGYTF	TGTGCCAGCAGCTTGCTACAGGGATTGAACTATGGCTACACCTTC
NA	NA	TRBV28	TRBJ1-1	CASSVQGLGTEAFF	TGTGCCAGCAGTGTACAGGGACTAGGCACTGAAGCTTTCTTT
NA	NA	TRBV3-1	TRBJ1-5	CASSQYGNQPQHF	TGTGCCAGCAGCCAATACGGGAATCAGCCCCAGCATTTT
few	NA	TRBV6-2/TRBV6-3	TRBJ1-5	CASSRGPGGSQPQHF	TGTGCCAGCAGTCGCGGTCCGGGGGGGAGTCAGCCCCAGCATTTT
NA	NA	TRBV29-1	TRBJ1-6	CSAAKSYNSPLHF	TGCAGCGCCGCGAAGTCCTATAATTCACCCCTCCACTTT
few	TRBD1	TRBV5-4	TRBJ1-3	CASSSGTGRNTIYF	TGTGCCAGCAGCTCAGGGACAGGGAGAAACACCATATATTTT
NA	TRBD1	TRBV30	TRBJ2-3	CAWEGTEASTDTQYF	TGTGCCTGGGAAGGGACAGAAGCTAGCACAGATACGCAGTATTTT
many	TRBD1	TRBV12-3/TRBV12-4	TRBJ2-2	CASSSRFTGAHTGELFF	TGTGCCAGCAGTTCCAGATTTACAGGGGCCCACACCGGGGAGCTGTTTTTT
many	NA	TRBV4-3	TRBJ2-3	CASSRGGSDTQYF	TGCGCCAGCAGCCGCGGGGGCTCAGATACGCAGTATTTT
few	TRBD1	TRBV4-2	TRBJ1-1	CASSLLDRGRGNTEAFF	TGTGCCAGCAGCCTGTTGGACAGGGGGCGTGGGAACACTGAAGCTTTCTTT
few	TRBD1	TRBV27	TRBJ2-1	CASSLQSWTGRGEQFF	TGTGCCAGCAGTTTACAGTCCTGGACAGGGCGAGGTGAGCAGTTCTTC
many	NA	TRBV5-1	TRBJ1-1	CASSLQGNTEAFF	TGTGCCAGCAGCTTACAGGGGAACACTGAAGCTTTCTTT
few	NA	TRBV27	TRBJ1-6	CASSLSAVLGPLHF	TGTGCCAGCAGTTTATCGGCGGTTCTCGGGCCCCTCCACTTT
few	TRBD1	TRBV7-2	TRBJ1-2	CASSSWDRGNYGYTF	TGTGCCAGCAGCTCGTGGGACAGGGGAAACTATGGCTACACCTTC
many	NA	TRBV4-2	TRBJ2-3	CASSQEALTDTQYF	TGTGCCAGCAGCCAAGAAGCCCTCACAGATACGCAGTATTTT
NA	NA	TRBV25-1	TRBJ2-5	CASIGDYQETQYF	TGTGCCAGCATAGGGGATTACCAAGAGACCCAGTACTTC
many	NA	TRBV7-2	TRBJ2-7	CASSLWGTANYEQYF	TGTGCCAGCAGCTTATGGGGGACGGCAAACTACGAGCAGTACTTC
NA	TRBD1	TRBV2	TRBJ1-1	CASRQGSNTEAFF	TGTGCCAGCAGACAGGGGTCCAACACTGAAGCTTTCTTT
many	TRBD1	TRBV12-3/TRBV12-4	TRBJ2-7	CASSLAGTGGEQYF	TGTGCCAGCAGTTTAGCCGGGACAGGGGGCGAGCAGTACTTC
many	NA	TRBV5-1	TRBJ2-5	CASSLAGAGQETQYF	TGCGCCAGCAGCTTGGCCGGGGCAGGACAAGAGACCCAGTACTTC